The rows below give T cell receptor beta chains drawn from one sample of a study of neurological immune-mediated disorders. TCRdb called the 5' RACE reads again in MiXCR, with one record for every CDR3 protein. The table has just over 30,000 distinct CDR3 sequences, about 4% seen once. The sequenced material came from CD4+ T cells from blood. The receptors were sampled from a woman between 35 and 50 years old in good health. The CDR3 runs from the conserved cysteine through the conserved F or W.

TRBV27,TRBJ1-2,CASSLGWGRYGYTF
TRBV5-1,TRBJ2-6,CASSSQSSGANVLTF
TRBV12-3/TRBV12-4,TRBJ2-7,CASSPAGTGPYEQYF
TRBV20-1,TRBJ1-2,CSARPYRQLANYGYTF
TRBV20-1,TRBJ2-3,CSARTLLAVGTDTQYF
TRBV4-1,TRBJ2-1,CASSRLRGSGSDSEQFF
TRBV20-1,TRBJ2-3,CSATPGRRGVTDTQYF
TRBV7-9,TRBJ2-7,CASKRQGTTYEQYF
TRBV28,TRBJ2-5,CASSLPRGGSETQYF
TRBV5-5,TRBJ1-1,CASSLPGQVNTEAFF
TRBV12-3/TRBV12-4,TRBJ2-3,CASSWGAGASTDTQYF
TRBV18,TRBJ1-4,CASSPTEMSHEKLFF
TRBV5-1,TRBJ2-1,CASSVQGHEQFF
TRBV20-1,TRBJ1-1,CSASRGQMGEAFF
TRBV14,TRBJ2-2,CASSRGVSSQGELFF
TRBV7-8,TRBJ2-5,CASSFERGRYQETQYF
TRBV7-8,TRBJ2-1,CASSLMYWAGVNNEQFF
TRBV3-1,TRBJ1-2,CASSQEQGRDGYTF
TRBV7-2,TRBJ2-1,CASSLSLAEFF
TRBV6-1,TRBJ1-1,CASSEASERHTEAFF
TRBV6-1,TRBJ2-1,CASTRQALYNEQFF
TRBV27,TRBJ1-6,CASSRDGYNSPLHF
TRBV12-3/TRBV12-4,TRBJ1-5,CASSSRQGGYSNQPQHF
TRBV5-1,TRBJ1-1,CASSPSTVKGTEAFF
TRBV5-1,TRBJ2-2,CASSWRGNTGELFF
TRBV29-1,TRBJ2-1,CSVRGLAGKYNEQFF
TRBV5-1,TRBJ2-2,CASSLDAVRRVNTGELFF
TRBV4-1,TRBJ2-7,CASSEDRYYEQYF
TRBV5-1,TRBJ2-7,CASSFGTDYEQYF
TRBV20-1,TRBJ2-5,CSAAVGQETQYF
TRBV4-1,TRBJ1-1,CASSQGASLNTEAFF
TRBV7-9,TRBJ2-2,CASTEGARIGELFF
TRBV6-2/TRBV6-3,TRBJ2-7,CASSSRTYGGPGDEQYF
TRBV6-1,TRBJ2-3,CASSLTGPPSTDTQYF
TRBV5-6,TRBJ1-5,CASSSGPNQPQHF
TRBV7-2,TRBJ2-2,CASSSPSGGRGELFF
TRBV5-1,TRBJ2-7,CASKALGGAYEQYF
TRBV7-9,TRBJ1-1,CASSHVGTGAFF
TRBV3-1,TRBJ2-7,CASSTRGFEQYF
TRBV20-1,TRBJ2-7,CSASRGYEQYF
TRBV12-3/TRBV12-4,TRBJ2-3,CASTAPSTDTQYF
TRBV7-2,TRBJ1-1,CASSPLTGTEAFF